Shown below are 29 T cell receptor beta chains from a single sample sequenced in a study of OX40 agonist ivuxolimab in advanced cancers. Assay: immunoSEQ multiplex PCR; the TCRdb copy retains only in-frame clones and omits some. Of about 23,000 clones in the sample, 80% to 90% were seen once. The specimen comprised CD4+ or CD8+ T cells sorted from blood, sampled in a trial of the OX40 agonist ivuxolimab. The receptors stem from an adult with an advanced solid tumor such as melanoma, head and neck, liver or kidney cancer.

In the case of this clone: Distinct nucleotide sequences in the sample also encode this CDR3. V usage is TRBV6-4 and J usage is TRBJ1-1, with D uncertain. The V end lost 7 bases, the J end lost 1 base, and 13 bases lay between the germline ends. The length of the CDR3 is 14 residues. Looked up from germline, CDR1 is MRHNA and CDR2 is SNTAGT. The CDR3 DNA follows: TGTGCCAGCACAAAAGACACGGAGAACACTGAAGCTTTCTTT. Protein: CASTKDTENTEAFF.

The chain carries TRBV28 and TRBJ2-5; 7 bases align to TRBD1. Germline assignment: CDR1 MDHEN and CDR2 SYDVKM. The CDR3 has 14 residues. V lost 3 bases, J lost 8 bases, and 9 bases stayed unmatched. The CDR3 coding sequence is TGTGCCAGCAGTTTCTCAGGGGGATTAACTACCCAGTACTTC. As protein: CASSFSGGLTTQYF.

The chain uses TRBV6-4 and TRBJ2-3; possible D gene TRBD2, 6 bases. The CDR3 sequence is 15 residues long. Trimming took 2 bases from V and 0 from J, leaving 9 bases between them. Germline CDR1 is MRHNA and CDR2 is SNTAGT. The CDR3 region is CASSDGGSSTDTQYF. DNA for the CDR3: TGTGCCAGCAGTGACGGAGGGAGTAGCACAGATACGCAGTATTTT.

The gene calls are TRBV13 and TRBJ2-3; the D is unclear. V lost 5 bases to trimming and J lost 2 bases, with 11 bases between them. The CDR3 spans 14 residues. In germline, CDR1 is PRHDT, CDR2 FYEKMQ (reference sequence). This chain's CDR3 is CASSLSRVTDTQYF. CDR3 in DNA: TGTGCCAGCAGCCTATCTAGGGTCACAGATACGCAGTATTTT.

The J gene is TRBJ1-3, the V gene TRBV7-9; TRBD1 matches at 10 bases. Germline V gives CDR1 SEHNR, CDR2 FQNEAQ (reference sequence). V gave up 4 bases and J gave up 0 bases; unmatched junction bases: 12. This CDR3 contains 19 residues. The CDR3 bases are TGTGCCAGCAGCTCGCCGGGACAGGGGCACCGCTACTCTGGAAACACCATATATTTT. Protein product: CASSSPGQGHRYSGNTIYF.

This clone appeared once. CDR3 coding DNA: TGTGCCAGCCGGACGGGAGGGACTGAAGCTTTCTTT. Encoded protein: CASRTGGTEAFF. The rearrangement joins TRBV7-8 to TRBJ1-1; D ambiguous. This CDR3 region has 12 residues. Trimming pared 8 bases from V and 5 bases from J, leaving 12 bases between. Germline lookup yields CDR1 SGHVS and CDR2 FQNEAQ.

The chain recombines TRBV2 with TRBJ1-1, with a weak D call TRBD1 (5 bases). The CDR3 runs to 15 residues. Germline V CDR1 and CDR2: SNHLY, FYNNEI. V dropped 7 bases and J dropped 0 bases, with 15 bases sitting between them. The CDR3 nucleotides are TGTGCCAGCACCGAGTGGGACCCATTGAACACTGAAGCTTTCTTT. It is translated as CASTEWDPLNTEAFF.

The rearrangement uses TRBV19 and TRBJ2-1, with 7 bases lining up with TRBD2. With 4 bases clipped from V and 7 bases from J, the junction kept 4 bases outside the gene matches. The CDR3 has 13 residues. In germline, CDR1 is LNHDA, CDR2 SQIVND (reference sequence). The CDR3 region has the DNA TGTGCCAGTAGTACAGGACTAGTAAATGAGCAGTTCTTC. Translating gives CASSTGLVNEQFF.

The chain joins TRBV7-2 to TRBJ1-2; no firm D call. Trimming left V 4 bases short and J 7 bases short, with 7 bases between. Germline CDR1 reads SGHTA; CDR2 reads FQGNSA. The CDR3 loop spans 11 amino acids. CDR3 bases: TGTGCCAGCAGCTCCTTCCCTGGCTACACCTTC. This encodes CASSSFPGYTF.

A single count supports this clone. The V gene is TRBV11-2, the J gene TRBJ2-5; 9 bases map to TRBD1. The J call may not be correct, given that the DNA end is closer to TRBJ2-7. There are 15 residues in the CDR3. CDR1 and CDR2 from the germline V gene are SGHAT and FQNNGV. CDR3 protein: CASSYGTGRAYEQYF. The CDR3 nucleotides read TGTGCCAGCAGCTATGGGACAGGGAGGGCCTACGAGCAGTACTTC.

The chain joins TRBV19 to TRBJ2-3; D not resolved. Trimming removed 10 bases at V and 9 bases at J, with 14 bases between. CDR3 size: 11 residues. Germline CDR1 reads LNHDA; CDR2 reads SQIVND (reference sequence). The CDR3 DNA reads TGTGCCACCGAGCTTGGCTGGACGCAGTATTTT. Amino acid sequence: CATELGWTQYF.

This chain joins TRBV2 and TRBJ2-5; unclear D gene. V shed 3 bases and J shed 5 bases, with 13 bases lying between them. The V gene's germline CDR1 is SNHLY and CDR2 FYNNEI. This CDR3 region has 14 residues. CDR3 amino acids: CASSDVRVEETQYF. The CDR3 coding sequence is TGTGCCAGCAGTGACGTACGAGTAGAGGAGACCCAGTACTTC.

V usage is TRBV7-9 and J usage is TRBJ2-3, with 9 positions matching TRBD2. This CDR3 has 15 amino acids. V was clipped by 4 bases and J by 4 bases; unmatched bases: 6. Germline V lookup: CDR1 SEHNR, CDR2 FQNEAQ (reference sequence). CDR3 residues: CASSSRGGLSDTQYF. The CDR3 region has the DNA TGTGCCAGCAGCTCGCGGGGGGGCCTTTCAGATACGCAGTATTTT.

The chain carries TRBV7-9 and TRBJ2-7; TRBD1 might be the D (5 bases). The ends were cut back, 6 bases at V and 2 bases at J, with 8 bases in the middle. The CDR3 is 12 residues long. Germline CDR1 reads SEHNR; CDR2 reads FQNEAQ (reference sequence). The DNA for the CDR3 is TGTGCCAGCAGAGACAGCGCCTACGAGCAGTACTTC. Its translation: CASRDSAYEQYF. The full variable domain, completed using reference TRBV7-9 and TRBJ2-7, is DTGVSQNPRHKITKRGQNVTFRCDPISEHNRLYWYRQTLGQGPEFLTYFQNEAQLEKSRLLSDRFSAERPKGSFSTLEIQRTEQGDSAMYLCASRDSAYEQYFGPGTRLTVT.

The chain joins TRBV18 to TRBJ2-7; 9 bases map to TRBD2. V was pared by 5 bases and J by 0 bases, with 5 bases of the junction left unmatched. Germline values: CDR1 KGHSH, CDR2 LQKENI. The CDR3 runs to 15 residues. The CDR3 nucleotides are TGTGCCAGCTCATCTAGCGGGACATACTCCTACGAGCAGTACTTC. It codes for CASSSSGTYSYEQYF.

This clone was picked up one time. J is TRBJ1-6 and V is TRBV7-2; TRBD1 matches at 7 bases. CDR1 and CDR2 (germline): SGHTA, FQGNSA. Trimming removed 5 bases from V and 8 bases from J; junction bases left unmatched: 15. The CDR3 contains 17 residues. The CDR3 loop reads CASSPYSVTGSYSPLHF. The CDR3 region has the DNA TGTGCCAGCAGCCCCTACTCGGTGACAGGGAGCTATTCACCCCTCCACTTT. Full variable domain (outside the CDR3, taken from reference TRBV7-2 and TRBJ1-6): GAGVSQSPSNKVTEKGKDVELRCDPISGHTALYWYRQSLGQGLEFLIYFQGNSAPDKSGLPSDRFSAERTGGSVSTLTIQRTQQEDSAVYLCASSPYSVTGSYSPLHFGNGTRLTVT.

CDR3 in amino acids: CARSFPGGISYEQYF. The CDR3 DNA sequence: TGTGCCAGAAGCTTTCCGGGGGGGATATCCTACGAGCAGTACTTC. The V gene is TRBV5-3, the J gene TRBJ2-7, with 8 bases fitting TRBD2. TRBV5-3 is an open reading frame whose function is uncertain. This CDR3 contains 15 residues. The V and J ends lost 2 bases and 1 base, in that order; junction bases with no gene match: 5.

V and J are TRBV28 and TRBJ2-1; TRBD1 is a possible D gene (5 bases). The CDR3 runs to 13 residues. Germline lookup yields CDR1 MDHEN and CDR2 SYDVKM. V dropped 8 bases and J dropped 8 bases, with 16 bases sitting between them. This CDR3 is CASGGPGFDEQFF. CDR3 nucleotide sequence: TGTGCCAGCGGTGGGCCAGGGTTCGATGAGCAGTTCTTC. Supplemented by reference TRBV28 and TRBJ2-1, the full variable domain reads DVKVTQSSRYLVKRTGEKVFLECVQDMDHENMFWYRQDPGLGLRLIYFSYDVKMKEKGDIPEGYSVSREKKERFSLILESASTNQTSMYLCASGGPGFDEQFFGPGTRLTVL.

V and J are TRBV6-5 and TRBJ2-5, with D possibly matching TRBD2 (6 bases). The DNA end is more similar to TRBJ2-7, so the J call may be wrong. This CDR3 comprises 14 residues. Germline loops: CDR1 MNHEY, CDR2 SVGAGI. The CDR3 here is CASSYRGTTYEQYF. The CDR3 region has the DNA TGTGCCAGCAGTTACCGCGGGACGACCTACGAGCAGTACTTC.

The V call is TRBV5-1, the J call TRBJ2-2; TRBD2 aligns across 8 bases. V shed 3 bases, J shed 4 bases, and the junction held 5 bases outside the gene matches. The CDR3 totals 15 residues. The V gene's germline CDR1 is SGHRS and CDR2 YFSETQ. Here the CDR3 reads CASSWTSRVTGELFF. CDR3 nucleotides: TGCGCCAGCAGCTGGACTAGCAGGGTCACCGGGGAGCTGTTTTTT.

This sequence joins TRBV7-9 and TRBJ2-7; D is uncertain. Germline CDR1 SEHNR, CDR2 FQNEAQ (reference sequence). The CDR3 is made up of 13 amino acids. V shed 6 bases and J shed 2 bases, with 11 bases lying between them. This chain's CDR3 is CASRRTETYEQYF. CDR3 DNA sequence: TGTGCCAGCAGACGGACGGAAACCTACGAGCAGTACTTC.

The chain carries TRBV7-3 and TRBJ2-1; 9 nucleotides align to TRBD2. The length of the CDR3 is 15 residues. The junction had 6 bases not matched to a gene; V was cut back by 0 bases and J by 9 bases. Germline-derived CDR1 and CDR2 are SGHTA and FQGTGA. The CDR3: CASSLTAGGMSEQFF. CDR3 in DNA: TGTGCCAGCAGCTTAACAGCGGGGGGAATGAGTGAGCAGTTCTTC.

This chain's CDR3 is CASSLTGFYGYTF. Here the CDR3 DNA reads TGTGCCAGCAGTTTAACAGGCTTCTATGGCTACACCTTC. V and J are TRBV28 and TRBJ1-2; tentative D call: TRBD1 (5 bases). Germline lookup yields CDR1 MDHEN and CDR2 SYDVKM. The CDR3 sequence is 13 residues long. Trimming left V 2 bases short and J 4 bases short, with 8 bases between.

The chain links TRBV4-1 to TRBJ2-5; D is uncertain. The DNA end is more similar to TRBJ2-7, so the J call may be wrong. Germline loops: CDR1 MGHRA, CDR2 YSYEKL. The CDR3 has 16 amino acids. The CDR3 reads CASSQEDRVSQYEQYF. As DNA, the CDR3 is TGCGCCAGCAGCCAAGAAGATAGAGTCAGCCAATACGAGCAGTACTTC.

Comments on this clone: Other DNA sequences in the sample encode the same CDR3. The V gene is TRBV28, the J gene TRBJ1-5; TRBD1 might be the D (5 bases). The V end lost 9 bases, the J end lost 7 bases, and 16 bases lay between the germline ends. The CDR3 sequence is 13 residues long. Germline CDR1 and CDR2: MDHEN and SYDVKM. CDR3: CASSLGRGQPQHF. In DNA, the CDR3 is TGTGCCAGTTCGTTGGGCCGGGGGCAGCCCCAGCATTTT. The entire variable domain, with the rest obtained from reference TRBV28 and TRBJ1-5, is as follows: DVKVTQSSRYLVKRTGEKVFLECVQDMDHENMFWYRQDPGLGLRLIYFSYDVKMKEKGDIPEGYSVSREKKERFSLILESASTNQTSMYLCASSLGRGQPQHFGDGTRLSIL.

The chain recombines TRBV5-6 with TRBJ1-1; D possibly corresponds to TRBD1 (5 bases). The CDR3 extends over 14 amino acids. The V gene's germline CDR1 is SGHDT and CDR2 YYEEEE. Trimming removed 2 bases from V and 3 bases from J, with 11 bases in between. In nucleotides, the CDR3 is TGTGCCAGCAGCTTCGGCAGGGTGTACACTGAAGCTTTCTTT. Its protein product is CASSFGRVYTEAFF.

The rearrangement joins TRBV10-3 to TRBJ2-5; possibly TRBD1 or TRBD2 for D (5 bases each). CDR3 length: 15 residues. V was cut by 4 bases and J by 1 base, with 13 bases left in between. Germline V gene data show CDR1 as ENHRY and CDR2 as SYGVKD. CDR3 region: CAISGTRDPQETQYF. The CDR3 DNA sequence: TGTGCCATCAGTGGTACCAGGGACCCCCAAGAGACCCAGTACTTC.

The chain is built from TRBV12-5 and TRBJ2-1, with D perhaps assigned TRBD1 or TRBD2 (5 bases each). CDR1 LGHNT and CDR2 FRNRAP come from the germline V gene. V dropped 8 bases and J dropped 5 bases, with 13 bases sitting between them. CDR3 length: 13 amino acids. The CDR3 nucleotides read TGTGCTAGTACAGGACTGGCTAACAATGAGCAGTTCTTC. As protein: CASTGLANNEQFF.

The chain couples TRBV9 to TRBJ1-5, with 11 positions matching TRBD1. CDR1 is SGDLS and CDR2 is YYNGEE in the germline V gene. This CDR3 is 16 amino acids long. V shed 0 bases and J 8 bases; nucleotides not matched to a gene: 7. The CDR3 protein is CASSVGLDRGPEPQHF. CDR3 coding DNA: TGTGCCAGCAGCGTAGGTCTGGACAGGGGGCCAGAGCCCCAGCATTTT.